This T cell receptor (beta chain) came from a study of blood T cell repertoires in COVID-19. Study background: The United States, Italy and Spain provided the acute and convalescent COVID-19 samples. Sources were T cells, B-cell-depleted T cells, or PBMCs; the material itself was cDNA or gDNA.

The J segment lost 7 bases and the V segment lost 1 base, leaving 13 bases of the junction unmatched. CDR3 length: 18 amino acids. Germline CDR1 and CDR2: LGHNA and YSLEER. Authors' methods: From reference gene primer amplification, estimates of nucleated cell counts were derived. Generated by immunoSEQ multiplex PCR, the TCRdb table keeps only in-frame clones and is missing some. The DNA was the basis for D and trimming; V, J and clone size are from that table. This sample has more than 60,000 clones; more than 70% occur once, and the top ten carry less than 6%. This sequence originates from a man in his 60s with active or convalescent COVID-19. The chain is built from TRBV4-3 and TRBJ1-6; 7 nucleotides align to TRBD1. The sequencing sample was made of peripheral blood. CDR3 sequence reads: CASSQGVGGRNGNSPLHF. In DNA, the CDR3 is TGCGCCAGCAGCCAAGGGGTAGGGGGCAGGAATGGGAATTCACCCCTCCACTTT.